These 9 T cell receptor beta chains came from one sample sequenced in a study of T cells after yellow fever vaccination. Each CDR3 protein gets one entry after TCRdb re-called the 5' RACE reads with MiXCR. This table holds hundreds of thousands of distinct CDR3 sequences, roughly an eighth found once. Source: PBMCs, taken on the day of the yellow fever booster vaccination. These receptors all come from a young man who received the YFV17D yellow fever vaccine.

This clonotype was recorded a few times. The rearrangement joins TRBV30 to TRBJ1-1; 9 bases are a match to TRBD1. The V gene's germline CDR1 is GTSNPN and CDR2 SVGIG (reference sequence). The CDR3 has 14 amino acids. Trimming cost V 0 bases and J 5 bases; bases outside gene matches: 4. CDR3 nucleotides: TGTGCCTGGAGTGTAGGACAGGGGAATACTGAAGCTTTCTTT. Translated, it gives CAWSVGQGNTEAFF.

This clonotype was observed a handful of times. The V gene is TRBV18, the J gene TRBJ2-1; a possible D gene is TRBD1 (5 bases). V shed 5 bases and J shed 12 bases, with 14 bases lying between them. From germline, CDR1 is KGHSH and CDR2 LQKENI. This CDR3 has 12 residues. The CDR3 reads CASSVSGPPQFF. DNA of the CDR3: TGTGCCAGCTCAGTTTCAGGGCCACCGCAGTTCTTC.

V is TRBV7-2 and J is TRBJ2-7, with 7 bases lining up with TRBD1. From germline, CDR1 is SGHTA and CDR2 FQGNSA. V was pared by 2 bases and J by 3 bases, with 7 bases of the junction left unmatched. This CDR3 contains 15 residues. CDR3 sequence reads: CASSLQSGQHYEQYF. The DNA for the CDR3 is TGTGCCAGCAGCTTACAATCGGGACAGCACTACGAGCAGTACTTC.

Written as DNA, the CDR3 is TGTGCCAGCTCACCGTTGGGGGACACTGAAGCTTTCTTT. It is translated as CASSPLGDTEAFF. V gene TRBV18 combines with J gene TRBJ1-1, with D tentatively TRBD1 (5 bases). From germline, CDR1 is KGHSH and CDR2 LQKENI. The V end was cut by 3 bases, the J end by 3 bases, with 8 bases between. The CDR3 length is 13 residues.

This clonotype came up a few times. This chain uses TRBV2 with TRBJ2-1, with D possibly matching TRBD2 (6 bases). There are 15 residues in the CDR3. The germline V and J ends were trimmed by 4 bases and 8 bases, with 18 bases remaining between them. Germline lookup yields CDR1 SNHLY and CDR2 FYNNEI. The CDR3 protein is CASSGRDSVFDEQFF. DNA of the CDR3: TGTGCCAGCAGTGGCCGGGACTCCGTATTCGATGAGCAGTTCTTC.

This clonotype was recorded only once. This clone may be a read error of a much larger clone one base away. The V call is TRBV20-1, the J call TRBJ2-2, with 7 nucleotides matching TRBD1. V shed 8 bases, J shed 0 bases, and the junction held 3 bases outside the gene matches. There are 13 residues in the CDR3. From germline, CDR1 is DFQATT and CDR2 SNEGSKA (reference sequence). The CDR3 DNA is TGCAGTCATACAGGGGCGAACACCGGGGAGCTGTTTTTT. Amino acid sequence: CSHTGANTGELFF.

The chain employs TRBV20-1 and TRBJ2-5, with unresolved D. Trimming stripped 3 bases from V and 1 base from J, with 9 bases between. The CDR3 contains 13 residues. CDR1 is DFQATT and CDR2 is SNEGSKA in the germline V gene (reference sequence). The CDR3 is CSASKHSQETQYF. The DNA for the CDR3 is TGCAGTGCTAGTAAGCATAGCCAAGAGACCCAGTACTTC.

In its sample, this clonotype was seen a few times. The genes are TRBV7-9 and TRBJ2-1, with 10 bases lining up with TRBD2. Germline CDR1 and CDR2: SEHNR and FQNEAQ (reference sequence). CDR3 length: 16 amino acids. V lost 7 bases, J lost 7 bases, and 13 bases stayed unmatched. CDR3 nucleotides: TGTGCCAGCACCGCCCAAGCAGAACTAGCGGGAAATGAGCAGTTCTTC. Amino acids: CASTAQAELAGNEQFF.

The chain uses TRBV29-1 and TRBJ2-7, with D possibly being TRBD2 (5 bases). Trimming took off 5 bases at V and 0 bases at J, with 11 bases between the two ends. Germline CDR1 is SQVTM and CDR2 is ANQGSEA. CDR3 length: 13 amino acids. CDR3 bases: TGCAGCGTTAAACGGGAAAGCTCCTACGAGCAGTACTTC. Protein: CSVKRESSYEQYF.